This is a list of T cell receptor beta chains from one sample in a study of control samples from healthy donors and cancer patients. The protocol was immunoSEQ multiplex PCR, while the TCRdb copy is restricted to in-frame clones and leaves out a portion. The sample has approximately 90,000 clones, 84% seen once. Sample: PBMCs. Receptors were obtained from a man between 65 and 80 years old with lung cancer. The CDR3 runs from the conserved cysteine through the conserved F or W. The order of the fields is J gene, clone size, V gene, D gene, CDR3 protein, CDR3 DNA. A D gene is named only where the DNA matches it firmly. Some rows mark clone size as missing; the rest say once, few, many or name a class of expanded clone.

>TRBJ2-1|once|TRBV19|NA
CASTRDGYNEQFF
TGTGCCAGTACTCGGGACGGATACAATGAGCAGTTCTTC
>TRBJ2-5|NA|TRBV6-5|NA
CASSYSGARETQYF
TGTGCCAGCAGTTACTCGGGTGCGAGAGAGACCCAGTACTTC
>TRBJ2-1|NA|TRBV27|NA
CASSLSPGPEQFF
TGTGCCAGCAGTTTATCGCCAGGGCCCGAGCAGTTCTTC
>TRBJ1-3|NA|TRBV5-6|NA
CASSFPGSGNTIYF
TGTGCCAGCAGCTTTCCAGGCTCTGGAAACACCATATATTTT
>TRBJ2-5|NA|TRBV27|NA
CASSTGDGRWETQYF
TGTGCCAGCAGTACCGGAGACGGTCGTTGGGAGACCCAGTACTTC
>TRBJ1-3|NA|TRBV29-1|NA
CSVAGGGNTIYF
TGCAGCGTTGCGGGCGGTGGAAACACCATATATTTT
>TRBJ1-2|NA|TRBV6-5|TRBD1
CASSWTGDGYGYTF
TGTGCCAGCAGTTGGACAGGGGATGGCTATGGCTACACCTTC
>TRBJ2-3|NA|TRBV25-1|TRBD2
CASSGWTSGEYTQYF
TGTGCCAGCAGTGGCTGGACTAGCGGGGAATATACGCAGTATTTT
>TRBJ1-2|NA|TRBV12-3/TRBV12-4|NA
CASSLQINYGYTF
TGTGCCAGCAGTTTACAGATTAACTATGGCTACACCTTC
>TRBJ2-7|NA|TRBV6-1|TRBD1
CASSGGWWTGGYEQYF
TGTGCCAGCAGTGGAGGATGGTGGACAGGGGGCTACGAGCAGTACTTC
>TRBJ2-1|once|TRBV11-2|TRBD2
CASSLEGGRNNEQFF
TGTGCCAGCAGCTTAGAAGGCGGGAGAAACAATGAGCAGTTCTTC
>TRBJ1-1|NA|TRBV4-1|NA
CASSQDLAGAQGSTEAFF
TGCGCCAGCAGCCAAGATCTGGCGGGGGCCCAAGGTAGCACTGAAGCTTTCTTT
>TRBJ2-7|NA|TRBV28|NA
CASSRSGANYEQYF
TGTGCCAGCAGCCGCTCGGGGGCGAACTACGAGCAGTACTTC
>TRBJ2-7|NA|TRBV4-1|NA
CASSQDKVGQEQYF
TGCGCCAGCAGCCAAGATAAAGTGGGTCAGGAGCAGTACTTC
>TRBJ1-6|NA|TRBV7-9|NA
CASSLAQGTYNSPLHF
TGTGCCAGCAGCTTAGCTCAGGGGACCTATAATTCACCCCTCCACTTT
>TRBJ2-7|NA|TRBV2|TRBD1
CASRNRTGSAYEQYF
TGTGCCAGCAGAAACCGGACAGGCTCTGCCTACGAGCAGTACTTC
>TRBJ2-7|few|TRBV28|TRBD1
CASRRTGGVDEQYF
TGTGCCAGCAGGAGGACAGGGGGCGTCGACGAGCAGTACTTC
>TRBJ1-2|NA|TRBV18|NA
CASSPSSGQYYGYTF
TGTGCCAGCTCACCGAGCTCCGGGCAGTACTATGGCTACACCTTC
>TRBJ2-1|NA|TRBV9|NA
CASSVAKNEQFF
TGTGCCAGCAGCGTAGCGAAGAATGAGCAGTTCTTC
>TRBJ1-1|once|TRBV12-5|TRBD1
CATGTGSTEAFF
TGTGCTACTGGGACAGGGAGCACTGAAGCTTTCTTT
>TRBJ1-1|NA|TRBV12-3/TRBV12-4|NA
CASSLLNTEAFF
TGTGCCAGCAGTTTACTGAACACTGAAGCTTTCTTT
>TRBJ1-1|NA|TRBV4-2|NA
CASSQGENTEAFF
TGTGCCAGCAGCCAAGGGGAGAACACTGAAGCTTTCTTT